These T cell receptor beta chains were read from a single sample in a study of vaccination and CD4 T cells after COVID-19. Their antigens are not known. TCRdb called the PCR reads again in MiXCR, with one record for every CDR3 protein. Among some 12,000 distinct CDR3 sequences, approximately 61% were seen once, and the ten largest hold over 7%. The material sequenced was CD4+ T cells from blood, cultured in vitro. These receptors originate from a human donor who had recovered from COVID-19. The CDR3 runs from the conserved cysteine through the conserved F or W. The D gene is left open where the match is weak. Clone size is not always given. Where it is, it says once, few, many or a class for expanded clones.

j_call,clone_size,v_call,cdr3_length,d_call,cdr3_nt,cdr3_aa
TRBJ1-1,NA,TRBV6-4,13,NA,TGTGCCAGCAGTGAGGGCAGGGCCACTGAAGCTTTCTTT,CASSEGRATEAFF
TRBJ1-2,NA,TRBV7-3,15,NA,TGTGCCAGCAGCTCTACCTCCGGGAGCCGGTATGGCTACACCTTC,CASSSTSGSRYGYTF
TRBJ1-6,few,TRBV7-9,14,TRBD1,TGTGCCAGCAGTATGACAGGGAATAATTCACCCCTCCACTTT,CASSMTGNNSPLHF
TRBJ1-6,NA,TRBV20-1,13,TRBD1,TGCAGTGCTAGAGCGACAGGGAATTCACCCCTCCACTTT,CSARATGNSPLHF
TRBJ1-2,NA,TRBV30,15,NA,TGTGCCTGGAGTAAATTCAGGGGAGAAGGCTATGGCTACACCTTC,CAWSKFRGEGYGYTF
TRBJ1-4,NA,TRBV27,16,NA,TGTGCCAGCAGTTTCGACAGACCGACCAGCAATGAAAAACTGTTTTTT,CASSFDRPTSNEKLFF
TRBJ2-7,once,TRBV27,14,NA,TGTGCCAGCTCAACCGGGACAACCGCCTACGAGCAGTACTTC,CASSTGTTAYEQYF
TRBJ2-7,NA,TRBV7-9,14,NA,TGTGCCAGCAGCTTAACGAGCGGACGCTACGAGCAGTACTTC,CASSLTSGRYEQYF
TRBJ1-1,few,TRBV20-1,15,TRBD1,TGCAGTGCTAGAGGCGGGGGACAGGGTTGGAGTGAAGCTTTCTTT,CSARGGGQGWSEAFF
TRBJ2-7,NA,TRBV20-1,12,NA,TGCAGTGCTAGCGGACAGTCCTACGAGCAGTACTTC,CSASGQSYEQYF
TRBJ2-1,NA,TRBV7-7,13,NA,TGTGCCAGCAGCTCCCGGGACGCCGGAGAGCAGTTCTTC,CASSSRDAGEQFF
TRBJ2-7,NA,TRBV5-4,14,TRBD2,TGTGCCAGCAGCGATAGCGGGAGGGACAACGAGCAGTACTTC,CASSDSGRDNEQYF
TRBJ2-3,few,TRBV7-8,11,NA,TGTGCCAGCAGCTTAGTTGGTACGCAGTATTTT,CASSLVGTQYF
TRBJ2-3,NA,TRBV20-1,13,NA,TGCAGTGCATTTTGGGGGGCCGGAGATACGCAGTATTTT,CSAFWGAGDTQYF
TRBJ2-5,NA,TRBV20-1,17,TRBD1,TGCAGTGCTAGAGGTGTCCCGGGACAGGGGGCATCAGAGACCCAGTACTTC,CSARGVPGQGASETQYF
TRBJ2-7,NA,TRBV20-1,13,TRBD1,TGCAGTGCTAGTTGGGACAGGGGATACGAGCAGTACTTC,CSASWDRGYEQYF
TRBJ2-7,NA,TRBV6-1,17,TRBD2,TGTGCCAGCAGTGATACGGTAGCGGGAGGGAAATCCTACGAGCAGTACTTC,CASSDTVAGGKSYEQYF
TRBJ2-3,NA,TRBV20-1,15,NA,TGCAGTGCTAGAGATGGGGCAGGGTTCACAGATACGCAGTATTTT,CSARDGAGFTDTQYF
TRBJ1-1,NA,TRBV19,11,NA,TGTGCCAGTAGTGGGGATACTGAAGCTTTCTTT,CASSGDTEAFF
TRBJ2-4,once,TRBV20-1,13,NA,TGCAGTGCTAGTAGCAGGGCCAAAAACATTCAGTACTTC,CSASSRAKNIQYF
TRBJ2-1,NA,TRBV20-1,14,NA,TGCAGTGCTTTTTGGGGGCCCTCCTACAATGAGCAGTTCTTC,CSAFWGPSYNEQFF
TRBJ1-1,NA,TRBV6-1,14,TRBD1,TGTGCCAGCAGAGGGGGACAGGCAGGCACTGAAGCTTTCTTT,CASRGGQAGTEAFF
TRBJ1-5,NA,TRBV5-1,13,NA,TGCGCCAGCAGACGAGAAATCAATCAGCCCCAGCATTTT,CASRREINQPQHF
TRBJ2-3,NA,TRBV19,15,NA,TGTGCCAGTATGGGCCGTTTTGACATTACAGATACGCAGTATTTT,CASMGRFDITDTQYF
TRBJ1-6,NA,TRBV7-3,13,NA,TGTGCCAGCAGCCGCATGGAGGGTTCACCCCTCCACTTT,CASSRMEGSPLHF
TRBJ1-5,NA,TRBV12-3/TRBV12-4,15,NA,TGTGCCAGCAGTTTGTCGGGGGGCCGATATCAGCCCCAGCATTTT,CASSLSGGRYQPQHF
TRBJ1-1,NA,TRBV20-1,14,NA,TGCAGTGCTAGAGCCCGGGGCGCGGATACTGAAGCTTTCTTT,CSARARGADTEAFF
TRBJ1-1,NA,TRBV7-9,14,NA,TGTGCCAGCAGCTTAGCGGTAGCTTACACTGAAGCTTTCTTT,CASSLAVAYTEAFF
TRBJ2-2,NA,TRBV6-2/TRBV6-3,13,TRBD2,TGTGCCGGGCGGGAGCCGAACACCGGGGAGCTGTTTTTT,CAGREPNTGELFF
TRBJ2-5,few,TRBV27,15,NA,TGTGCCAGCAGTCAACGGCGAAAAGTTCAAGAGACCCAGTACTTC,CASSQRRKVQETQYF
TRBJ2-3,NA,TRBV7-2,13,NA,TGTGCCAGCAGCTTAGACAACACAGATACGCAGTATTTT,CASSLDNTDTQYF
TRBJ1-6,NA,TRBV27,15,NA,TGTGCCAGCAGTCCGTATGACGGCAATAATTCACCCCTCCACTTT,CASSPYDGNNSPLHF
TRBJ1-1,NA,TRBV2,14,NA,TGTGCCAGCAGTGTCGGAAGGGTCACCATGTGGGCTTTCTTT,CASSVGRVTMWAFF
TRBJ1-3,NA,TRBV6-1,13,NA,TGTGCCAGCAGGCCCGGGACTGGAAACACCATATATTTT,CASRPGTGNTIYF
TRBJ2-2,once,TRBV7-2,16,TRBD2,TGTGCCAGCAGCGTGGGGGCTAGCGGGACCACCGGGGAGCTGTTTTTT,CASSVGASGTTGELFF
TRBJ1-4,few,TRBV7-9,14,TRBD1,TGTGCCAGCAGCTTTAGGGACAGGGACGAAAAACTGTTTTTT,CASSFRDRDEKLFF
TRBJ1-5,NA,TRBV20-1,15,TRBD1,TGCAGTGCGGGACGACAGGGGATGAGCAATCAGCCCCAGCATTTT,CSAGRQGMSNQPQHF
TRBJ2-7,NA,TRBV10-1,15,TRBD1,TGCGCCAGCAGTGGCCCGGGACAGGGAGGGTACGAGCAGTACTTC,CASSGPGQGGYEQYF
TRBJ2-3,NA,TRBV5-1,14,NA,TGCGCCAGCAGCCGCGGGATGCCCGCAGATACGCAGTATTTT,CASSRGMPADTQYF
TRBJ1-1,NA,TRBV12-3/TRBV12-4,15,NA,TGTGCCAGCAGTTTACCCTCATGGGTGGGCACTGAAGCTTTCTTT,CASSLPSWVGTEAFF
TRBJ1-5,NA,TRBV7-8,15,TRBD1,TGTGCCAGCAGCCCGGTGGGACAGGGCAATCAGCCCCAGCATTTT,CASSPVGQGNQPQHF
TRBJ2-2,NA,TRBV6-2/TRBV6-3,13,NA,TGTGCCAGCACTAAAAGGAGCACCGGGGAGCTGTTTTTT,CASTKRSTGELFF